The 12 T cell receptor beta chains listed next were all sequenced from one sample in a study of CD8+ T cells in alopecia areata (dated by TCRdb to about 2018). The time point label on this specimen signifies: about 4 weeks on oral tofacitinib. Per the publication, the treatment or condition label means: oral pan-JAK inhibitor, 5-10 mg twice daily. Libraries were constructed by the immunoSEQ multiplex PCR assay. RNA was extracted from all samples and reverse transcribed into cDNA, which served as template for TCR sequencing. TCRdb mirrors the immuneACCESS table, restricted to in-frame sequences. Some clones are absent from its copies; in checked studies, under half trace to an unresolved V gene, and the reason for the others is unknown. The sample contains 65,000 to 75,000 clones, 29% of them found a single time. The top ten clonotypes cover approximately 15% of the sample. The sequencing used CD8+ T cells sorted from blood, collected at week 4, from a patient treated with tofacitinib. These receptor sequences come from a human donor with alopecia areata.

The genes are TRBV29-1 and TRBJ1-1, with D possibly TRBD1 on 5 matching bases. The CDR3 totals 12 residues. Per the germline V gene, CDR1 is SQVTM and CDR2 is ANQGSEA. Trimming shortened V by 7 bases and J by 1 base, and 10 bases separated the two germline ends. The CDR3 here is CSADGQNTEAFF. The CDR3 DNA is TGCAGCGCCGATGGACAGAACACTGAAGCTTTCTTT.

DNA of the CDR3: TGTGCCTGGAGCCCCGGAGGGCCAAACGAGCAGTACTTC. Amino acids: CAWSPGGPNEQYF. The V and J genes are TRBV30 and TRBJ2-7; D may be TRBD2 (6 bases). Trimming pared 3 bases from V and 5 bases from J, leaving 14 bases between. Looked up from germline, CDR1 is GTSNPN and CDR2 is SVGIG (reference sequence). This CDR3 is built from 13 residues.

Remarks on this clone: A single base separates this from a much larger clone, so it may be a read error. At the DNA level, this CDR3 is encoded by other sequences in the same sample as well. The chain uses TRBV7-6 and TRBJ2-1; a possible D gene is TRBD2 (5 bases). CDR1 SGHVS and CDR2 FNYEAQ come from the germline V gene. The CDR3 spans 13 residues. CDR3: CASSQEGSNEQFF. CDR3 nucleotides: TGCGCCAGCAGCCAAGAGGGTTCCAATGAGCAGTTCTTC.

CDR3 nucleotide sequence: TGTGCCAGTAGTCTGACAGGGTCAATCCCTGAAGCTTTCTTT. This codes for CASSLTGSIPEAFF. The rearrangement joins TRBV19 to TRBJ1-1; TRBD1 matches at 7 bases. V trimming: 5 bases; J trimming: 6 bases; junction bases outside the gene matches: 9. Per the germline V gene, CDR1 is LNHDA and CDR2 is SQIVND (reference sequence). The CDR3 has 14 amino acids.

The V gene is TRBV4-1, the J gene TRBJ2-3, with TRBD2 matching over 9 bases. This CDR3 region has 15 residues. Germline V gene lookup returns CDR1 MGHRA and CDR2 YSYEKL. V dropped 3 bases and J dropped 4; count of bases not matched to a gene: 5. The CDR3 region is CASSHPGLAPDTQYF. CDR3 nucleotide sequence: TGCGCCAGCAGCCACCCGGGACTAGCCCCAGATACGCAGTATTTT.

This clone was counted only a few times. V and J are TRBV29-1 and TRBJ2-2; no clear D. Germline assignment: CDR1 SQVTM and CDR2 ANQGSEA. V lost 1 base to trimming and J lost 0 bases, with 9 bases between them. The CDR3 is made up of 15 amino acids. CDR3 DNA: TGCAGCGTTGAAGTTCGGGCACCGAACACCGGGGAGCTGTTTTTT. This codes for CSVEVRAPNTGELFF.

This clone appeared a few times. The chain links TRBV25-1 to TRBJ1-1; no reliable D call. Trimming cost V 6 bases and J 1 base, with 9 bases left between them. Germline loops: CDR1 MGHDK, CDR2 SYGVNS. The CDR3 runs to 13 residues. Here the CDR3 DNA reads TGTGCCAGCAGGACACGGGGGAACACTGAAGCTTTCTTT. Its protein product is CASRTRGNTEAFF.

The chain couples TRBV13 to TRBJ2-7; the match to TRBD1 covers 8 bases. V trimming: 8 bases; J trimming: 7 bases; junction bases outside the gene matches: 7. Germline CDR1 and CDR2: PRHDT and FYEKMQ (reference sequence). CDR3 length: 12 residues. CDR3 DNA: TGTGCCAGCGGCACCGACAGGGGAGAGCAGTACTTC. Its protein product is CASGTDRGEQYF. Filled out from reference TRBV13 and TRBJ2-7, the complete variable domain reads AAGVIQSPRHLIKEKRETATLKCYPIPRHDTVYWYQQGPGQDPQFLISFYEKMQSDKGSIPDRFSAQQFSDYHSELNMSSLELGDSALYFCASGTDRGEQYFGPGTRLTVT.

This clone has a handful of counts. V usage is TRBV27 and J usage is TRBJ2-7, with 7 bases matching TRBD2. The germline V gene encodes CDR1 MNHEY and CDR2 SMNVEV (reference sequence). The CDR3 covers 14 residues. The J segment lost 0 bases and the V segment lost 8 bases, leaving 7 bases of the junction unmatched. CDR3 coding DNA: TGTGCCAGCCAACGACTAGCCTCCTCCTACGAGCAGTACTTC. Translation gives CASQRLASSYEQYF.

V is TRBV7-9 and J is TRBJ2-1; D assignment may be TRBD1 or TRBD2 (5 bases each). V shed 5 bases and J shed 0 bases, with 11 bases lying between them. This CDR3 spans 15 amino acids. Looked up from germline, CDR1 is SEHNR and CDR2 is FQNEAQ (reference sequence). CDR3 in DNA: TGTGCCAGCAGCCCCGTTGGGGGCTCCTACAATGAGCAGTTCTTC. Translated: CASSPVGGSYNEQFF.

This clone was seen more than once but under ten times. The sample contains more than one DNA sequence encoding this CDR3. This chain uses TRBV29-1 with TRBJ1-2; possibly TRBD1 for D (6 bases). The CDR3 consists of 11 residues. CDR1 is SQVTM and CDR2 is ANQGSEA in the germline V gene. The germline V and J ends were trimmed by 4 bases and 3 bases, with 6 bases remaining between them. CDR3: CSVGTDYGYTF. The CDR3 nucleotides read TGCAGCGTTGGGACAGACTATGGCTACACCTTC. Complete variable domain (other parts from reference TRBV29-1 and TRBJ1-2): SAVISQKPSRDICQRGTSLTIQCQVDSQVTMMFWYRQQPGQSLTLIATANQGSEATYESGFVIDKFPISRPNLTFSTLTVSNMSPEDSSIYLCSVGTDYGYTFGSGTRLTVV.

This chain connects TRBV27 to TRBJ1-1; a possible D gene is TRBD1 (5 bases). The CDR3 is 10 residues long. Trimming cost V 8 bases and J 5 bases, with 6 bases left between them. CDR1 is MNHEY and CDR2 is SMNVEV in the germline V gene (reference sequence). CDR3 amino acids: CASRGTEAFF. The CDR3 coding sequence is TGTGCCAGCCGGGGGACTGAAGCTTTCTTT.